These 19 T cell receptor beta chains originate from one sample sequenced in a study of beta chain features in type 1 diabetes. Notes on the study in general: In all four CD4+ subsets, TCRB CDR3 length was significantly, moderately reduced in type 1 diabetes.

What was sequenced were expressed TCRB transcripts, since all of the isolated RNA had been reverse transcribed. Only in-frame clones appear in the TCRdb table, and some are missing; sequencing was by immunoSEQ multiplex PCR. This table holds hundreds of thousands of clones, around 15% found once. Which antigens these TCRs recognize remains unknown. Sequencing was done on a sample of naive CD4+ T cells from blood. Receptor source: a man aged 18 to 30 with type 1 diabetes.

This clone was found a few times. V gene TRBV28 combines with J gene TRBJ2-3, with TRBD2 as a possible D gene (6 bases). Germline CDR1 is MDHEN and CDR2 is SYDVKM. The CDR3 consists of 22 residues. The V end lost 3 bases, the J end lost 0 bases, and 31 bases lay between the germline ends. For the CDR3, the DNA is TGTGCCAGCAGTTTGGCGGCGGGAAACGTCGAATCAAGGGCAGATAGCACAGATACGCAGTATTTT. Translating gives CASSLAAGNVESRADSTDTQYF.

In its sample, this clone was seen a few times. This chain joins TRBV5-8 and TRBJ2-7; D perhaps matches TRBD1 (5 bases). The length of the CDR3 is 13 residues. Germline CDR1 reads SGHTS; CDR2 reads YDEGEE. Trimming took off 0 bases at V and 3 bases at J, with 7 bases between the two ends. DNA of the CDR3: TGTGCCAGCAGCTTGGGACAGTTCTACGAGCAGTACTTC. Its protein product is CASSLGQFYEQYF.

This sequence joins TRBV27 and TRBJ1-2; D possibly corresponds to TRBD1 (6 bases). This CDR3 is 15 amino acids long. The V end was cut by 1 base, the J end by 3 bases, with 12 bases between. Germline V lookup: CDR1 MNHEY, CDR2 SMNVEV (reference sequence). The CDR3 here is CASSLYRGADYGYTF. The DNA of the CDR3 is TGTGCCAGCAGTTTATATCGGGGGGCGGACTATGGCTACACCTTC.

V usage is TRBV5-1 and J usage is TRBJ2-6; perhaps TRBD1 as D (5 bases). The germline CDR1 and CDR2 sequences are SGHRS and YFSETQ. Trimming took off 0 bases at V and 0 bases at J, with 13 bases between the two ends. CDR3 length equals 18 residues. The CDR3 is CASSLGAGMSSGANVLTF. The CDR3 DNA follows: TGCGCCAGCAGCTTGGGAGCAGGGATGAGCTCTGGGGCCAACGTCCTGACTTTC. Complete variable domain (other parts from reference TRBV5-1 and TRBJ2-6): KAGVTQTPRYLIKTRGQQVTLSCSPISGHRSVSWYQQTPGQGLQFLFEYFSETQRNKGNFPGRFSGRQFSNSRSEMNVSTLELGDSALYLCASSLGAGMSSGANVLTFGAGSRLTVL.

The J gene is TRBJ2-4, the V gene TRBV19; the match to TRBD1 covers 7 bases. This CDR3 spans 13 amino acids. V was clipped by 5 bases and J by 4 bases; unmatched bases: 2. Looked up from germline, CDR1 is LNHDA and CDR2 is SQIVND (reference sequence). In nucleotides, the CDR3 is TGTGCCAGTAGTCCGGGACAGAAAAACATTCAGTACTTC. The encoded protein is CASSPGQKNIQYF.

The chain is built from TRBV9 and TRBJ2-3; 8 bases line up with TRBD2. CDR3 length: 17 amino acids. V shed 4 bases and J 2 bases; nucleotides not matched to a gene: 12. Germline V lookup: CDR1 SGDLS, CDR2 YYNGEE. The CDR3 loop is CASSRMGAGGPTDTQYF. The CDR3, as DNA: TGTGCCAGCAGCCGAATGGGGGCGGGAGGACCCACAGATACGCAGTATTTT.

In its sample, this clone was seen a few times. This chain joins TRBV7-5 and TRBJ1-2. TRBV7-5 is a documented pseudogene. The CDR3 runs to 11 residues. CDR3 DNA: TGTGCCAGCAGCCCCGGGAGTGGCTACACCTTC. As protein: CASSPGSGYTF.

The chain couples TRBV28 to TRBJ1-1; D remains unclear. The CDR3 is 14 amino acids. The V gene's germline CDR1 is MDHEN and CDR2 SYDVKM. V was cut by 5 bases and J by 5 bases, with 15 bases left in between. CDR3 in DNA: TGTGCCAGCAGTGGTAGTAGTTGGTGGACTGAAGCTTTCTTT. This encodes CASSGSSWWTEAFF. Based on the CDR3 plus reference TRBV28 and TRBJ1-1, the full variable domain is DVKVTQSSRYLVKRTGEKVFLECVQDMDHENMFWYRQDPGLGLRLIYFSYDVKMKEKGDIPEGYSVSREKKERFSLILESASTNQTSMYLCASSGSSWWTEAFFGQGTRLTVV.

Details on this clone: A junction boundary mismatches the germline segment, possibly from a read error. The chain carries TRBV13 and TRBJ1-1; 7 positions agree with TRBD1. The CDR3 extends over 12 amino acids. Germline loops: CDR1 PRHDT, CDR2 FYEKMQ (reference sequence). The CDR3 loop reads CASSRQGPGRYF. The DNA for the CDR3 is TGTGCCAGCAGCCGACAGGGCCCCGGACGGTACTTT.

This rearrangement joins TRBV7-2 to TRBJ2-4; 9 nucleotides match TRBD1. The CDR3 extends over 14 amino acids. Germline CDR1 and CDR2: SGHTA and FQGNSA. The J segment lost 7 bases and the V segment lost 5 bases, leaving 6 bases of the junction unmatched. Here the CDR3 DNA reads TGTGCCAGCAGCACAAAAGGACAGGGGAACATTCAGTACTTC. Translated: CASSTKGQGNIQYF.

The chain combines TRBV6-1 with TRBJ2-7; TRBD2 agrees at 8 bases. The V gene's germline CDR1 is MNHNS and CDR2 SASEGT. V lost 8 bases to trimming and J lost 1 base; unmatched junction nucleotides: 4. The CDR3 sequence is 13 residues long. The CDR3 protein is CASRIAGSYEQYF. The CDR3 nucleotides read TGTGCCAGCCGCATAGCGGGGTCCTACGAGCAGTACTTC.

The J gene is TRBJ2-3, the V gene TRBV9; 9 nucleotides match TRBD2. Germline CDR1 SGDLS, CDR2 YYNGEE. The J segment lost 1 base and the V segment lost 4 bases, leaving 10 bases of the junction unmatched. The CDR3 runs 17 residues. The CDR3 loop reads CASSSLGRGGRTDTQYF. The DNA for the CDR3 is TGTGCCAGCAGCTCCCTAGGGCGGGGGGGTCGCACAGATACGCAGTATTTT.

The rearrangement links TRBV6-1 to TRBJ2-5; D ambiguous. This CDR3 is built from 13 residues. Trimming took off 4 bases at V and 1 base at J, with 7 bases between the two ends. In germline, CDR1 is MNHNS, CDR2 SASEGT. Written as DNA, the CDR3 is TGTGCCAGCAGTGCTGGGCTCCAAGAGACCCAGTACTTC. Amino acids: CASSAGLQETQYF.

This sequence joins TRBV7-2 and TRBJ2-5; TRBD1 is a possible D gene (5 bases). This CDR3 is built from 12 residues. The germline CDR1 and CDR2 sequences are SGHTA and FQGNSA. V lost 1 base to trimming and J lost 11 bases, with 11 bases between them. CDR3 sequence reads: CASSLGQWVQYF. CDR3 nucleotide sequence: TGTGCCAGCAGCTTAGGACAGTGGGTGCAGTACTTC.

The chain uses TRBV9 and TRBJ2-7, with a tentative D call TRBD1 (7 bases). Trimming took off 4 bases at V and 7 bases at J, with 18 bases between the two ends. CDR3 length equals 14 residues. Germline CDR1 is SGDLS and CDR2 is YYNGEE. In nucleotides, the CDR3 is TGTGCCAGCAGCCCCAGGGGGGATCTCGGTGAGCAGTACTTC. It codes for CASSPRGDLGEQYF.

There are a few counts of this clone. The genes are TRBV7-2 and TRBJ2-7; D perhaps matches TRBD2 (6 bases). The CDR3 is 15 residues long. The V end was cut by 5 bases, the J end by 0 bases, with 14 bases between. Germline CDR1 and CDR2: SGHTA and FQGNSA. CDR3 DNA: TGTGCCAGCAGCCCCGTGGCGGGGCCCTCCTACGAGCAGTACTTC. Translating gives CASSPVAGPSYEQYF. The complete variable domain, with remaining parts taken from reference TRBV7-2 and TRBJ2-7, reads GAGVSQSPSNKVTEKGKDVELRCDPISGHTALYWYRQSLGQGLEFLIYFQGNSAPDKSGLPSDRFSAERTGGSVSTLTIQRTQQEDSAVYLCASSPVAGPSYEQYFGPGTRLTVT.

As concerns this clone: One end of the junction varies from germline; a read error may be responsible. The chain links TRBV5-4 to TRBJ2-6, with D possibly TRBD1 on 6 matching bases. The CDR3 spans 18 residues. Per germline, CDR1 SGHNT and CDR2 YYREEE (reference sequence). CDR3 coding DNA: TGCGCCAGCAGCCACTACCGGGACATCGGTAGTGGGGCCAACGTCCTGACTTTC. As protein: CASSHYRDIGSGANVLTF.

This clone has only a few counts. The rearrangement joins TRBV7-2 to TRBJ2-1; D perhaps matches TRBD2 (6 bases). V was clipped by 1 base and J by 8 bases, with 21 bases between them. Germline values: CDR1 SGHTA, CDR2 FQGNSA. The CDR3 sequence is 17 residues long. The CDR3 DNA follows: TGTGCCAGCAGCTTAGTTAACCTAGCGCGAAAACCGTATGAGCAGTTCTTC. Protein product: CASSLVNLARKPYEQFF.

The sample holds a few counts of this clone. The chain carries TRBV27 and TRBJ2-7; D possibly corresponds to TRBD2 (5 bases). The V gene's germline CDR1 is MNHEY and CDR2 SMNVEV (reference sequence). The V gene lost 0 bases and the J gene lost 0 bases, with 12 bases spanning the gap. CDR3 length equals 16 residues. CDR3: CASSLSLGSSSYEQYF. CDR3 DNA sequence: TGTGCCAGCAGTTTATCGTTAGGGAGTAGCTCCTACGAGCAGTACTTC.